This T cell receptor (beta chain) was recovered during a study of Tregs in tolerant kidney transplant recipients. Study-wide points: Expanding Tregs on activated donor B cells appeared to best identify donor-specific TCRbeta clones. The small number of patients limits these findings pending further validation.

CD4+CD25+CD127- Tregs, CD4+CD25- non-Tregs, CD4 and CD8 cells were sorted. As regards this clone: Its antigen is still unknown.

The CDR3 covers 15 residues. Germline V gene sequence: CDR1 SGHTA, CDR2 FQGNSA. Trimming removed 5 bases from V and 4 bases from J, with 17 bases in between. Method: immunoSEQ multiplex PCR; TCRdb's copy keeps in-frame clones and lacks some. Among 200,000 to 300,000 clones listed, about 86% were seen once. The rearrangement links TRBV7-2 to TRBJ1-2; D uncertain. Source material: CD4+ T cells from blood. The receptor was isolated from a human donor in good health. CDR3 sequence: CASSESWIVSYGYTF. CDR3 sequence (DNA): TGTGCCAGCAGCGAATCCTGGATCGTATCCTATGGCTACACCTTC.